The source of this TCR beta chain is a study of beta chain features in type 1 diabetes. Whole-study results and caveats: Cells expressing TCR highly could be over-represented by cDNA sequencing. Among all four CD4+ subsets, Type 1 diabetes patients had TCRB CDR3s that were moderately but significantly shorter.

The length of the CDR3 is 14 residues. V was clipped by 3 bases and J by 6 bases; unmatched bases: 3. CDR1 is SGDLS, CDR2 YYNGEE, per germline. The authors reverse transcribed all of the isolated RNA, so sequencing captured expressed TCRB transcripts. The protocol was immunoSEQ multiplex PCR, while the TCRdb copy is restricted to in-frame clones and leaves out a portion. The sample consists of more than 300,000 clones, roughly 12% of them appearing once. This clone has more than one count but fewer than ten. What it binds is unknown. Material: naive CD4+ T cells from blood. This clonotype was sampled from a woman between 18 and 29 years old with type 1 diabetes. This chain uses TRBV9 with TRBJ2-2; 9 bases line up with TRBD2. CDR3 sequence reads: CASSAGLAPGELFF. CDR3 DNA sequence: TGTGCCAGCAGCGCGGGACTAGCCCCCGGGGAGCTGTTTTTT.